These 5 T cell receptor beta chains originate from one sample sequenced in a study of shared clonotypes between healthy human individuals (dated by TCRdb to 2020 to 2021). The method behind the library was the immunoSEQ multiplex PCR assay. Imported from immuneACCESS, the table was reduced by TCRdb to in-frame sequences with V and J called. These copies leave out some clones; in studies compared against another copy, an unresolved V gene accounts for under half, and the cause of the remainder is not known. The sample table holds over 2 million clones, of which 90% to 95% were seen once. Together, the top ten hold approximately 0.13% of the sample. Sequencing was carried out using naive CD4+ T cells sorted from blood. Explained via the paper, the cell subset or site label denotes: CD45RA+ positively selected. The receptor set was obtained from a young man in good health.

This chain links TRBV15 with TRBJ2-1, with D possibly being TRBD2 (6 bases). The germline gives CDR1 LNHNV, CDR2 YYDKDF (reference sequence). V lost 5 bases to trimming and J lost 4 bases, with 9 bases between them. This CDR3 has 13 residues. The CDR3 sequence is CATSAGRYNEQFF. CDR3 in DNA: TGTGCCACCAGCGCGGGACGATACAATGAGCAGTTCTTC.

The chain is built from TRBV7-2 and TRBJ2-4; D not certain. Trimming took off 1 base at V and 1 base at J, with 11 bases between the two ends. Germline CDR1 and CDR2: SGHTA and FQGNSA. This CDR3 has 16 amino acids. CDR3 protein: CASSLGVGMAKNIQYF. The DNA of the CDR3 is TGTGCCAGCAGCTTAGGGGTGGGAATGGCCAAAAACATTCAGTACTTC.

This sequence joins TRBV7-2 and TRBJ2-1; 11 bases are shared with TRBD2. The CDR3 is made up of 16 amino acids. CDR1 is SGHTA and CDR2 is FQGNSA in the germline V gene. The trim removed 4 bases at V and 5 bases at J, leaving 7 bases unmatched. CDR3 residues: CASSSSGLAANNEQFF. The DNA of the CDR3 is TGTGCCAGCAGCTCCTCGGGACTAGCGGCTAACAATGAGCAGTTCTTC.

V usage is TRBV6-5 and J usage is TRBJ2-5; maybe TRBD1 (5 bases). Between the trimmed V and J ends, which lost 6 bases and 1 base, there was a span of 15 bases. This CDR3 contains 15 residues. The germline gives CDR1 MNHEY, CDR2 SVGAGI. The chain's CDR3 is CASSPTKGIQETQYF. DNA for the CDR3: TGTGCCAGCAGCCCCACCAAGGGGATCCAAGAGACCCAGTACTTC.

This clone came up once. The chain employs TRBV25-1 and TRBJ2-3, with D perhaps TRBD1 (6 bases). CDR3 length equals 14 residues. The V gene's germline CDR1 is MGHDK and CDR2 SYGVNS. V lost 2 bases to trimming and J lost 3 bases, with 9 bases between them. In DNA form, the CDR3 reads TGTGCCAGCAGTGAACCACAGGGTACAGATACGCAGTATTTT. Protein product: CASSEPQGTDTQYF.